A selection of T cell receptor beta chains follows, all from one sample in a study of blood T cell repertoires in COVID-19. Libraries were prepared by immunoSEQ multiplex PCR; TCRdb keeps only in-frame clonotypes and omits some of them. This sample has roughly 380,000 clones, with about 88% found just once. Sequencing was carried out using PBMCs or T cells enriched from blood (not recorded which). All receptors come from a woman in her 30s who had recovered from COVID-19. Both conserved end residues are part of each CDR3. The order of the fields is V gene, D gene, J gene, clone size, CDR3 protein, CDR3 DNA. The D gene is left open where the match is weak. Size is omitted from some rows. Given values are once, few, many or a class for expanded clones.

>TRBV18|.|TRBJ2-7|few
CASSPSGQGLFEQYF
TGTGCCAGCTCACCATCTGGGCAGGGTTTATTCGAGCAGTACTTC
>TRBV28|TRBD1|TRBJ2-1|.
CASSLPLTGIEQFF
TGTGCCAGCAGTTTACCCCTGACAGGGATCGAGCAGTTCTTC
>TRBV5-6|.|TRBJ1-1|few
CASSFRGWNTEAFF
TGTGCCAGCAGCTTTCGGGGTTGGAACACTGAAGCTTTCTTT
>TRBV20-1|.|TRBJ2-5|.
CSASKLVRGETQYF
TGCAGTGCTAGTAAGCTAGTAAGGGGAGAGACCCAGTACTTC
>TRBV4-2|.|TRBJ2-7|.
CASSQDLGRLSFYEQYF
TGTGCCAGCAGCCAAGATCTGGGGCGTTTGTCGTTCTACGAGCAGTACTTC
>TRBV24-1|.|TRBJ2-5|.
CATSDFRGFRETQYF
TGTGCCACCAGTGATTTCCGCGGGTTCAGGGAGACCCAGTACTTC
>TRBV5-1|.|TRBJ2-2|.
CASSSSGSGELFF
TGCGCCAGCAGCTCCTCCGGTTCCGGGGAGCTGTTTTTT
>TRBV10-2|TRBD1|TRBJ2-7|.
CASGTGGLEQYF
TGCGCCAGCGGGACAGGGGGGCTCGAGCAGTACTTC
>TRBV30|.|TRBJ2-4|few
CAWSVSGRNIQYF
TGTGCCTGGAGTGTATCCGGGAGAAACATTCAGTACTTC
>TRBV27|.|TRBJ1-6|.
CASSLSVGSSYNSPLHF
TGTGCCAGCAGTTTATCGGTGGGGAGCTCCTATAATTCACCCCTCCACTTT
>TRBV4-2|TRBD2|TRBJ2-3|.
CASSQRSGGSTDTQYF
TGTGCCAGCAGCCAACGAAGCGGGGGGTCCACAGATACGCAGTATTTT
>TRBV5-1|TRBD2|TRBJ2-3|.
CASSSYLAGGTDTQYF
TGCGCCAGCAGCTCATATTTAGCGGGAGGGACAGATACGCAGTATTTT
>TRBV3-1/TRBV3-2|TRBD1|TRBJ1-1|.
CASSRTGGNTEAFF
TGTGCCAGCAGCAGGACAGGGGGGAACACTGAAGCTTTCTTT
>TRBV27|.|TRBJ2-7|.
CASSLLGTSYEQYF
TGTGCCAGCAGTTTATTGGGGACATCCTACGAGCAGTACTTC
>TRBV5-1|.|TRBJ1-1|.
CASSSVVLDGDTEAFF
TGCGCCAGCAGCTCCGTGGTCCTGGACGGGGACACTGAAGCTTTCTTT
>TRBV6-5|TRBD2|TRBJ2-1|few
CASTTGLAFEQFF
TGTGCCAGCACCACGGGACTAGCGTTTGAGCAGTTCTTC
>TRBV7-9|.|TRBJ2-2|.
CASSDRGPAGELFF
TGTGCCAGCAGCGACCGTGGGCCGGCCGGGGAGCTGTTTTTT
>TRBV9|.|TRBJ2-1|.
CASSVEARPTDNEQFF
TGTGCCAGCAGCGTAGAGGCCAGACCTACAGACAATGAGCAGTTCTTC
>TRBV2|.|TRBJ1-5|.
CASSEDLRSSNQPQHF
TGTGCCAGCAGTGAAGACCTTAGAAGCAGCAATCAGCCCCAGCATTTT
>TRBV5-6|TRBD1|TRBJ1-5|.
CASSRGPGGTFQPQHF
TGTGCCAGCAGCCGAGGGCCAGGGGGTACGTTTCAGCCCCAGCATTTT
>TRBV19|.|TRBJ2-5|.
CASKESGARETQYF
TGTGCCAGTAAGGAATCAGGGGCCAGAGAGACCCAGTACTTC
>TRBV12-5|TRBD1|TRBJ2-2|.
CASGLGQGTGELFF
TGTGCTAGTGGTTTGGGACAGGGGACCGGGGAGCTGTTTTTT
>TRBV25-1|.|TRBJ1-4|once
CASSESPYGGDEKLFF
TGTGCCAGCAGTGAATCACCCTACGGGGGGGATGAAAAACTGTTTTTT
>TRBV10-3|.|TRBJ2-3|once
CAIVSGEDADTQYF
TGTGCCATTGTGTCAGGTGAAGATGCAGATACGCAGTATTTT
>TRBV30|.|TRBJ1-3|.
CAWSAGFTGNTIYF
TGTGCCTGGAGTGCAGGGTTCACTGGAAACACCATATATTTT
>TRBV14|.|TRBJ1-5|.
CASSQDRGQPQHF
TGTGCCAGCAGCCAAGACAGGGGCCAGCCCCAGCATTTT
>TRBV5-1|TRBD2|TRBJ2-5|.
CASSLSGLAGGETQYF
TGCGCCAGCAGCTTGTCCGGACTAGCGGGGGGGGAGACCCAGTACTTC
>TRBV9|TRBD1|TRBJ1-2|.
CASSVAGTGFGYTF
TGTGCCAGCAGCGTGGCCGGGACAGGGTTTGGCTACACCTTC
>TRBV2|.|TRBJ1-2|.
CASSEQGSSFGYGYTF
TGTGCCAGCAGTGAACAGGGCTCGTCATTCGGTTACGGCTACACCTTC
>TRBV27|.|TRBJ2-1|.
CASSLSYRAEQFF
TGTGCCAGCAGTCTATCCTACAGGGCTGAGCAGTTCTTC
>TRBV5-4|TRBD1|TRBJ1-1|.
CASSLEPGQDDTEAFF
TGTGCCAGCAGCTTGGAACCGGGACAGGATGACACTGAAGCTTTCTTT
>TRBV30|.|TRBJ1-1|.
CAWSVRGPARAFF
TGTGCCTGGAGTGTACGGGGTCCGGCCAGAGCTTTCTTT
>TRBV21-1|.|TRBJ1-6|few
CASSRRPGQGSRSPLHF
TGTGCCAGCAGCAGACGGCCAGGACAGGGTTCACGTTCACCCCTCCACTTT
>TRBV5-5|.|TRBJ1-2|.
CASSPVDSNDGYTF
TGTGCCAGCAGCCCCGTCGACAGTAACGATGGCTACACCTTC
>TRBV19|.|TRBJ1-4|.
CASSISNYSRVLEKLFF
TGTGCCAGTAGTATATCTAACTATTCCAGGGTCCTGGAAAAACTGTTTTTT
>TRBV5-1|TRBD2|TRBJ2-7|few
CASSPGLAGELKYF
TGCGCCAGCAGCCCGGGACTAGCGGGAGAACTTAAGTACTTC
>TRBV15|.|TRBJ2-6|once
CATSRGGNRRSGANVLTF
TGTGCCACCAGCAGAGGCGGGAACAGGAGGTCCGGGGCCAACGTCCTGACTTTC
>TRBV18|.|TRBJ1-2|.
CASSPVKHNGYTF
TGTGCCAGCTCACCAGTGAAGCATAATGGCTACACCTTC
>TRBV10-1|.|TRBJ2-1|once
CASSDLVGSTATSQFF
TGCGCCAGCAGTGATTTGGTAGGCTCGACAGCTACTTCGCAGTTCTTC
>TRBV3-1/TRBV3-2|TRBD2|TRBJ2-1|.
CASRTSEGNEQFF
TGTGCCAGCAGGACTAGCGAAGGCAATGAGCAGTTCTTC
>TRBV7-9|TRBD2|TRBJ2-5|.
CASSTLAELETQYF
TGTGCCAGCAGCACACTAGCGGAACTAGAGACCCAGTACTTC
>TRBV28|.|TRBJ2-6|.
CASGRGAGANVLTF
TGTGCCAGCGGGCGCGGGGCTGGGGCCAACGTCCTGACTTTC
>TRBV5-1|TRBD1|TRBJ1-1|.
CASSGQGIGDTEAFF
TGCGCCAGCAGTGGACAGGGGATCGGAGACACTGAAGCTTTCTTT
>TRBV19|TRBD2|TRBJ2-5|.
CASSIWDAGEETQYF
TGTGCCAGTAGTATCTGGGATGCGGGAGAAGAGACCCAGTACTTC
>TRBV28|TRBD1|TRBJ1-3|few
CASSLWGTGSGNTIYF
TGTGCCAGCAGTTTATGGGGGACAGGATCTGGAAACACCATATATTTT
>TRBV28|TRBD2|TRBJ2-1|.
CASSARLAGVRNEQFF
TGTGCCAGCAGTGCCCGACTAGCGGGAGTGAGAAATGAGCAGTTCTTC
>TRBV9|.|TRBJ1-4|.
CASSKSGLLGEKLFF
TGTGCCAGCAGCAAATCAGGGTTGCTGGGTGAAAAACTGTTTTTT
>TRBV28|TRBD1|TRBJ1-6|.
CASSMRTGRSPLHF
TGTGCCAGCTCCATGCGGACAGGTCGATCACCCCTCCACTTT
>TRBV5-5|.|TRBJ1-3|.
CASSLVGGGGNTIYF
TGTGCCAGCAGCTTGGTGGGGGGAGGAGGAAACACCATATATTTT
>TRBV19|.|TRBJ1-1|.
CASSDPGTPDQRAFF
TGTGCCAGCTCAGACCCCGGGACACCGGACCAGCGAGCTTTCTTT